This T cell receptor beta chain was captured by sequencing in a study of early T cells in non-severe SARS-CoV-2 infection. Study overall: Sequencing input comprised bulk RNA from unsorted whole blood; chain pairing was not available.

Germline assignment: CDR1 DFQATT and CDR2 SNEGSKA (reference sequence). Trimming shortened V by 2 bases and J by 4 bases, and 18 bases separated the two germline ends. CDR3 length: 16 residues. Unique molecular identifiers (one per individual cDNA molecule) were attached. TCRdb analysed the 5' RACE reads with MiXCR anew, one entry per CDR3 protein. The sample consists of more than 55,000 distinct CDR3 sequences, over 3.5% of them appearing once. The study's findings and limits: Matching results from VDJdb favored anti-spike CD8 responses, leaving private and CD4 specificities undetected.

Of note for this clonotype: Its matching antigen is unknown.

V gene TRBV20-1 combines with J gene TRBJ1-5; D uncertain. This clonotype originated in an adult who was a healthcare worker with PCR-confirmed SARS-CoV-2 infection or an uninfected control (not recorded which). The donor label of this sample is uncertain. This sample comprised whole blood, obtained at baseline. The DNA for the CDR3 is TGCAGTGCTAGAACGGGGTCTGGTTTTGGGAATCAGCCCCAGCATTTT. Protein sequence: CSARTGSGFGNQPQHF.